This T cell receptor beta chain appears in the sequencing data of a study of PD-1 blockade in mismatch repair-deficient tumors. Assay used: immunoSEQ multiplex PCR; TCRdb lists only in-frame clones, some missing. The profile covers around 120,000 clones, with about 88% appearing a single time and about 13% taken by the ten largest. The V end was cut by 7 bases, the J end by 5 bases, with 16 bases between. Germline loops: CDR1 SGHAT, CDR2 FQNNGV. This CDR3 spans 14 amino acids. This TCR came from an adult with mismatch repair-deficient cancer. The V gene is TRBV11-2, the J gene TRBJ2-3; D is perhaps TRBD2 (7 bases). The sample here was peripheral blood, taken 44 weeks after starting pembrolizumab. The CDR3 region is CASTGGTAVDTQYF. The CDR3 DNA reads TGTGCCAGCACGGGGGGCACAGCCGTAGATACGCAGTATTTT.